A selection of T cell receptor beta chains follows, all from one sample in a study of CD8 T cells in ankylosing spondylitis. TCRdb redid the calling of the 5' RACE reads with MiXCR, one entry per CDR3 protein. The profile covers some 400,000 distinct CDR3 sequences, with 20% to 25% appearing a single time and about 16% taken by the ten largest. The sequenced material came from blood, either unsorted or a sorted T cell fraction (not recorded which). The source is a male donor with ankylosing spondylitis. Both conserved end residues are part of each CDR3. A D gene is named only where the DNA matches it firmly. The size of a clone is reported for some rows only, either as once, few or many, or as a class for expanded clones.

d_call | j_call | v_call | clone_size | cdr3_aa | cdr3_nt
TRBD2 | TRBJ2-1 | TRBV29-1 | few | CSVGGGSSYNEQFF | TGCAGCGTTGGAGGCGGGAGCTCCTACAATGAGCAGTTCTTC
TRBD2 | TRBJ2-2 | TRBV6-2/TRBV6-3 | few | CASSGLAGGATGELFF | TGTGCCAGCAGTGGACTAGCGGGAGGCGCCACCGGGGAGCTGTTTTTT
NA | TRBJ1-4 | TRBV7-9 | NA | CASSHPKMRATNEKLFF | TGTGCCAGCAGCCATCCGAAGATGAGAGCAACTAATGAAAAACTGTTTTTT
TRBD1 | TRBJ2-3 | TRBV5-1 | few | CAVSEGQGSTDTQYF | TGCGCCGTGTCTGAGGGACAGGGGAGCACAGATACGCAGTATTTT
NA | TRBJ2-5 | TRBV24-1 | many | CATSDLLRSAQYF | TGTGCCACCAGTGATTTGTTGCGGAGCGCGCAGTACTTC
NA | TRBJ1-6 | TRBV29-1 | few | CSVADTRGSPLHF | TGCAGCGTTGCGGATACACGTGGGTCACCCCTCCACTTT
NA | TRBJ2-3 | TRBV28 | few | CASSPTGRDTDTQYF | TGTGCCAGCAGTCCGACGGGGAGAGACACAGATACGCAGTATTTT
NA | TRBJ2-5 | TRBV12-3/TRBV12-4 | NA | CASRQRDQETQYF | TGTGCCAGCCGGCAACGGGACCAAGAGACCCAGTACTTC
NA | TRBJ1-6 | TRBV28 | few | CASTRLSGYNSPLHF | TGTGCCAGCACCCGTCTCTCCGGATATAATTCACCCCTCCACTTT
NA | TRBJ2-2 | TRBV5-1 | NA | CATSNPGSGELFF | TGCGCCACCTCAAACCCGGGCTCCGGGGAGCTGTTTTTT
NA | TRBJ2-1 | TRBV28 | NA | CASSLVPLINEQFF | TGTGCCAGCAGCCTTGTACCCCTAATCAATGAGCAGTTCTTC
NA | TRBJ2-3 | TRBV30 | NA | CAWNPGGPDTQYF | TGTGCCTGGAACCCTGGGGGACCGGATACGCAGTATTTT
NA | TRBJ2-3 | TRBV12-3/TRBV12-4 | NA | CASSLYGDTQYF | TGTGCCAGCAGTTTATACGGGGATACGCAGTATTTT
TRBD2 | TRBJ2-3 | TRBV25-1 | few | CASRNGAGGPTDTQYF | TGTGCCAGCAGGAACGGGGCGGGAGGGCCGACAGATACGCAGTATTTT
NA | TRBJ2-7 | TRBV3-1 | few | CASSPWREVGEQYF | TGTGCCAGCAGCCCTTGGCGGGAAGTTGGCGAGCAGTACTTC
TRBD2 | TRBJ2-1 | TRBV9 | NA | CASSVTLAGAGNEQFF | TGTGCCAGCAGCGTAACCCTAGCGGGGGCGGGGAATGAGCAGTTCTTC
TRBD2 | TRBJ2-1 | TRBV5-1 | few | CASSFSGRVYNEQFF | TGCGCCAGCAGCTTTAGCGGGAGGGTATACAATGAGCAGTTCTTC
TRBD2 | TRBJ2-1 | TRBV11-1 | NA | CASSLPPRLAGVVNEQFF | TGTGCCAGCAGCTTACCCCCACGGTTAGCGGGAGTGGTAAATGAGCAGTTCTTC
NA | TRBJ2-2 | TRBV12-3/TRBV12-4 | NA | CASRGAGTGELFF | TGTGCCAGCAGGGGCGCGGGGACCGGGGAGCTGTTTTTT
TRBD1 | TRBJ2-5 | TRBV10-3 | once | CAIGRQGQETQYF | TGTGCCATCGGCCGACAGGGACAAGAGACCCAGTACTTC
NA | TRBJ1-5 | TRBV12-3/TRBV12-4 | NA | CASSFGHRDQPQHF | TGTGCCAGCAGTTTCGGGCACAGGGATCAGCCCCAGCATTTT
TRBD2 | TRBJ2-2 | TRBV4-1 | NA | CASSQEATSGRVYTGELFF | TGCGCCAGCAGCCAAGAGGCGACTAGCGGACGGGTTTACACCGGGGAGCTGTTTTTT